What follows are 3 T cell receptor beta chains derived from one specimen sequenced in a study of T cell responses to AZD1222 COVID-19 vaccine. Sequencing was performed with immunoSEQ multiplex PCR; in TCRdb, only in-frame clones are kept and a portion is missing. Of fewer than 200,000 clones in the sample, around 89% were seen once. The sequenced sample was peripheral blood, obtained on day 0 of AZD1222 vaccination. Receptors originate from an adult in good health.

Only one count was recorded for this clone. In the same sample, other DNA sequences code for this CDR3. The V gene is TRBV18, the J gene TRBJ2-7; a possible D gene is TRBD1 (5 bases). The CDR3 is 14 residues long. V dropped 2 bases and J dropped 4 bases, with 12 bases sitting between them. CDR1 KGHSH and CDR2 LQKENI come from the germline V gene. DNA for the CDR3: TGTGCCAGCTCACCAGGGCAGGGCGCATACGAGCAGTACTTC. It translates to CASSPGQGAYEQYF.

V usage is TRBV28 and J usage is TRBJ2-1; 7 bases line up with TRBD2. The CDR3 loop spans 16 amino acids. V lost 6 bases, J lost 5 bases, and 13 bases stayed unmatched. From germline, CDR1 is MDHEN and CDR2 SYDVKM. The DNA of the CDR3 is TGTGCCAGCAGCGACGGGGGAGCGGGAAGGCACAATGAGCAGTTCTTC. Protein: CASSDGGAGRHNEQFF.

The chain recombines TRBV6-5 with TRBJ1-4; no definite D call. This CDR3 has 13 amino acids. Trimming cost V 0 bases and J 7 bases, with 6 bases left between them. In germline, CDR1 is MNHEY, CDR2 SVGAGI. CDR3 loop: CASSYSAGEKLFF. DNA for the CDR3: TGTGCCAGCAGTTACTCGGCCGGTGAAAAACTGTTTTTT.